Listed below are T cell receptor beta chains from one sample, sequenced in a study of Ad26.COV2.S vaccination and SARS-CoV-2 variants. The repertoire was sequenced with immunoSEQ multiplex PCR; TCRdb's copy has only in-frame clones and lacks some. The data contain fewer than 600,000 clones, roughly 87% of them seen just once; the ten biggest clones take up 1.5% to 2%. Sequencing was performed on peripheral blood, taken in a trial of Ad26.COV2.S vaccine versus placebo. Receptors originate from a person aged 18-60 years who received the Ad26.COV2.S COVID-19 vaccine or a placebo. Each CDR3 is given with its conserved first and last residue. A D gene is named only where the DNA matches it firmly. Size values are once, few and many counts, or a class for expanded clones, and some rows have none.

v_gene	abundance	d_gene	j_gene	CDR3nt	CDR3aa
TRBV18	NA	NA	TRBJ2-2	TGTGCCAGCTCGACAGACCTTAGCGGCACCGGGGAGCTGTTTTTT	CASSTDLSGTGELFF
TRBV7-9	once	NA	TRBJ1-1	TGTGCCAGCAGCCCCGGGGACCCACGGGGAGCTTTCTTT	CASSPGDPRGAFF
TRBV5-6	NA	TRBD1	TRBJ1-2	TGTGCCAGCAGCCCCTGGGACAGGAGATACTATGGCTACACCTTC	CASSPWDRRYYGYTF
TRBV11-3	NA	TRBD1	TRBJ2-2	TGTGCCAGCACCCCGGGACAGGGGAAACGGAACACCGGGGAGCTGTTTTTT	CASTPGQGKRNTGELFF
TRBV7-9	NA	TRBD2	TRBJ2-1	TGTGCCAGCAGCGCCATAGCGGGACCATACAATGAGCAGTTCTTC	CASSAIAGPYNEQFF
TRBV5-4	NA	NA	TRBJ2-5	TGTGCCAGCAGCTTGACTTTACTTTCCAACCAAGAGACCCAGTACTTC	CASSLTLLSNQETQYF
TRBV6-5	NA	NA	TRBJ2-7	TGTGCCAGCAGTTACTCTGAGGGGATCGCCTACGAGCAGTACTTC	CASSYSEGIAYEQYF
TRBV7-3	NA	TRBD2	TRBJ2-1	TGTGCCAGCAGCGCCGGGGGTAGCGGGCATTACAATGAGCAGTTCTTC	CASSAGGSGHYNEQFF
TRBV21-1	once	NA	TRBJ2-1	TGTGCCAGCAGCCCCCTGATAGCGGGAGGGTGGAATGAGCAGTTCTTC	CASSPLIAGGWNEQFF
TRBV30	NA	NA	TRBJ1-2	TGTGCCTACGATGGCTACACCTTC	CAYDGYTF
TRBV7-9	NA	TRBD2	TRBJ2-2	TGTGCCATGGGTCCCGGGAGGGCTGACACCGGGGAGCTGTTTTTT	CAMGPGRADTGELFF
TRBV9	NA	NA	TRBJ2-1	TGTGCCAGCAGCGTAGGCCTAGCCGGTTCCTACAATGAGCAGTTCTTC	CASSVGLAGSYNEQFF
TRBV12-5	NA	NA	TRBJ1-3	TGTGCTAGTGGTTTGGTTTCTGGGGAGGGGGCTGGAAACACCATATATTTT	CASGLVSGEGAGNTIYF
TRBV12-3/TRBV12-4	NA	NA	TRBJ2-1	TGTGCCAGCATCAGGGACGGGAATGAGCAGTTCTTC	CASIRDGNEQFF
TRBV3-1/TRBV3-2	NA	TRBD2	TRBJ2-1	TGTGCCAGCAGCCAGGGACTAATCAATGAGCAGTTCTTC	CASSQGLINEQFF
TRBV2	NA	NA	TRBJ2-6	TGTGCCAGCAGCGAGGAACCCTCTGGGGCCAACGTCCTGACTTTC	CASSEEPSGANVLTF
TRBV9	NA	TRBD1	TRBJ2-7	TGTGCCAGCAGCCCCGGGGACAGTCGTCGGGAGCAGTACTTC	CASSPGDSRREQYF
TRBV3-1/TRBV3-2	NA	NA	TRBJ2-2	TGTGCCAGCAGCCACAGCCAACCGGGACTCAGGAACACCGGGGAGCTGTTTTTT	CASSHSQPGLRNTGELFF
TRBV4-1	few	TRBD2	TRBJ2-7	TGCGCCAGCAGCCAAGGTGCTCAGTTTGGACTAGCGGGGGCCTTCTCCTACGAGCAGTACTTC	CASSQGAQFGLAGAFSYEQYF
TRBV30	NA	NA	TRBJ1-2	TGTGCCTGGAGTAGGAACAATTATGGCTACACCTTC	CAWSRNNYGYTF
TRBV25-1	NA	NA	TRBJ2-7	TGTGCCAGCAGTGGGCACTTCCCCGAGCAGTACTTC	CASSGHFPEQYF
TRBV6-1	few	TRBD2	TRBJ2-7	TGTGCCAGCAGTGAAATGGGAGCTAGCGGGAGTCCCTACGAGCAGTACTTC	CASSEMGASGSPYEQYF
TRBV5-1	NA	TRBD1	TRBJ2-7	TGCGCCAGCAGCTTGTCCACCGGGACAGGGGACGAGCAGTACTTC	CASSLSTGTGDEQYF
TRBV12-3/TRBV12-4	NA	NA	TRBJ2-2	TGTGCCAGCAGTTTAGGGAGGACCGGGGAGCTGTTTTTT	CASSLGRTGELFF
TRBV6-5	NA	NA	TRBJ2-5	TGTGCCAGCAGCCCGGGACGGGGGCGGGAGACCCAGTACTTC	CASSPGRGRETQYF
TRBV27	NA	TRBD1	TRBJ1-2	TGTGCCAGCAGTTTGCGACAGGGGGCTAGTGGCTACACCTTC	CASSLRQGASGYTF
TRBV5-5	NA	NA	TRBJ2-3	TGTGCCAGCAGCTTGGTGTCGGGCACAGATACGCAGTATTTT	CASSLVSGTDTQYF
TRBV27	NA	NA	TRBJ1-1	TGTGCCAGCAAAGGCCGAGAGAACACTGAAGCTTTCTTT	CASKGRENTEAFF
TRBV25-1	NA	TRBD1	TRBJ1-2	TGTGCCAGCAGCGGTACTGACAGGGGCGGTGGCTACACCTTC	CASSGTDRGGGYTF
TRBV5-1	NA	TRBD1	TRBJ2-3	TGCGCCAGCAGCTTAATACAGGGGCGCACAGATACGCAGTATTTT	CASSLIQGRTDTQYF
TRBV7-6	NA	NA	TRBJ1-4	TGTGCCAGCAGCTTAGGGACGGGCTCAACTAATGAAAAACTGTTTTTT	CASSLGTGSTNEKLFF
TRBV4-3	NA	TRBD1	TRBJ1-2	TGCGCCAGCAGCCCCCGAGACAGGGGAATCTATGGCTACACCTTC	CASSPRDRGIYGYTF
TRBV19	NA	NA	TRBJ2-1	TGTGCCAGTAGTGGAACAGCTCTAGCTGCTGAGCAGTTCTTC	CASSGTALAAEQFF
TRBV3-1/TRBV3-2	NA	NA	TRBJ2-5	TGTGCCAGCAGCCCGTTGGCGCAGGGCAAGACCCAGTACTTC	CASSPLAQGKTQYF
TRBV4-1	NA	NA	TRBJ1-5	TGCGCCAGCAGCCAGGAGAGGAGCCTAAATCAGCCCCAGCATTTT	CASSQERSLNQPQHF
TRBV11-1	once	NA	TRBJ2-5	TGTGCCAGCAGCCCAATACGGGGGAAGCGCGAGACCCAGTACTTC	CASSPIRGKRETQYF
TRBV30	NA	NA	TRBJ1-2	TGTGCCTCTACGTTTACCGGGCTCGTGGGTGGCTACACCTTC	CASTFTGLVGGYTF
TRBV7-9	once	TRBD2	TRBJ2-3	TGTGCCAGCAGCTTGTCTAGCGGGAGGAGGGATACGCAGTATTTT	CASSLSSGRRDTQYF
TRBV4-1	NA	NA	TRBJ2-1	TGCGCCAGCAGCCATATCGACATGTTCTCCTACAATGAGCAGTTCTTC	CASSHIDMFSYNEQFF
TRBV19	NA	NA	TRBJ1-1	TGTGCCAGTAGTATATTTCGGAACACTGAAGCTTTCTTT	CASSIFRNTEAFF
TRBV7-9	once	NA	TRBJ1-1	TGTGCCAGCAGCCAACGACCAAATCAGGGTTATAACACTGAAGCTTTCTTT	CASSQRPNQGYNTEAFF